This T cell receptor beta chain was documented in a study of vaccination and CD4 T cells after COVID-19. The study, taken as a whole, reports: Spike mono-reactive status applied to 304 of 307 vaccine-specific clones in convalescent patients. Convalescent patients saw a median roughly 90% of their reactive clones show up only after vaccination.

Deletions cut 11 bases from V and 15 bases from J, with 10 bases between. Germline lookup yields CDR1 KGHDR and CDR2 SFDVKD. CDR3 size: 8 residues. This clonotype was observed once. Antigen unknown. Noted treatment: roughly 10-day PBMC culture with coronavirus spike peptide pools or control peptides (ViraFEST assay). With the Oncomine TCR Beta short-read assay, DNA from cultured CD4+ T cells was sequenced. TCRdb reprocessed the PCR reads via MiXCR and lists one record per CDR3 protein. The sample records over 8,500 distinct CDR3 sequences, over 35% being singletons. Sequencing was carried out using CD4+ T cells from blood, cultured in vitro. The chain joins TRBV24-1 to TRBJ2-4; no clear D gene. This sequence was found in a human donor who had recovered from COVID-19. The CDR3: CAKSKGYF. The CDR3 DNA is TGTGCCAAATCCAAGGGGTACTTC.